This T cell receptor beta chain was profiled in a study of PD-L1 blockade in urothelial cancer. Sequencing used immunoSEQ multiplex PCR; TCRdb keeps in-frame clones, though not all of them. The profile shows more than 30,000 clones, nearly 90% of them singletons. The time point here: peripheral blood 6 weeks after treatment start. The CDR3 runs 12 residues. V lost 3 bases, J lost 7 bases, and 10 bases lay in between. Germline-derived CDR1 and CDR2 are SQVTM and ANQGSEA. The sequenced sample was PBMCs, obtained around atezolizumab (anti-PD-L1) treatment. The receptor was derived from an elderly man with urothelial cancer. The chain employs TRBV29-1 and TRBJ2-1, with no clear D. The chain's CDR3 is CSVDGNTNEQFF. The CDR3 DNA reads as TGCAGCGTTGATGGTAACACAAATGAGCAGTTCTTC.